In its sample, the clone carrying this T cell receptor (beta chain) was seen many times. The antigen is not known. The data stem from a study of T cells in Graves' hyperthyroidism and ophthalmopathy. Overall study findings and caveats: From stable hyperthyroidism, ophthalmopathy was separated by a 13 V-J model.

Amplification targeted TCR beta CDR3 regions from RNA transcripts. The HTBI set primed first-round TCR CDR3 RT-PCR. MiXCR was run by TCRdb on the multiplex PCR reads, yielding one entry per CDR3 protein. The data show fewer than 550,000 distinct CDR3 sequences, with approximately 25% seen just once and approximately 10% held by the top ten. The CDR3 has 13 amino acids. The V and J ends lost 6 bases and 0 bases respectively, with 8 bases between them. The gene calls are TRBV12-3 or TRBV12-4 and TRBJ2-5, with D maybe TRBD2 (5 bases). The material sequenced was blood. This TCR was sampled from a woman aged 25 to 39 with Graves' ophthalmopathy. CDR3 DNA sequence: TGTGCCAGCAGGTCCGGGAACCAAGAGACCCAGTACTTC. Protein product: CASRSGNQETQYF.